This TCR beta chain came from a study of T cell repertoires in cytomegalovirus infection. The CDR3 covers 12 residues. Germline V gene data show CDR1 as MNHNY and CDR2 as SVGAGI (reference sequence). Between the trimmed V and J ends, which lost 6 bases and 12 bases, there was a span of 12 bases. A single record per CDR3 protein comes from TCRdb applying MiXCR to the reads. In the table there are around 900,000 distinct CDR3 sequences, roughly 31% of which are singletons. In the case of this clonotype: The antigen is unknown.

This sequence was found in a human donor in good health (CMV status not recorded). Some clones in this sample may be carry-over from other donors' samples. Source: cultured CD8+ T cells from PBMCs, taken from culture after CMV antigen stimulation. The genes are TRBV6-6 and TRBJ1-6; D is unresolved. As DNA, the CDR3 is TGTGCCAGCAGCCCTCCCCGGCAACCCCTCCACTTT. Its translation: CASSPPRQPLHF.